Following are 9 T cell receptor beta chains from one sample sequenced in a study of T cells in women clearing cervical HPV infection. Sequencing used immunoSEQ multiplex PCR; TCRdb keeps in-frame clones, though not all of them. The table gives some 37,000 clones; the top ten clones make up about 1.7% of it. Sample: blood buffy coat. These receptor sequences come from a woman between 18 and 69 years old with a cervical HPV16 infection that either progressed to CIN3+ or cleared (not recorded which).

About this clone: The read ends 3 residues shy of where the CDR3 ends; the end is completed using the germline J gene. The chain is built from TRBV5-8 and TRBJ2-7, with D perhaps matching TRBD2 (5 bases). Germline V lookup: CDR1 SGHTS, CDR2 YDEGEE. CDR3 length equals 14 residues. V was cut by 0 bases and J by 4 bases, with 11 bases left in between. Here the CDR3 reads CASSLEVGVYEQYF. The CDR3 DNA, read in part, is TGTGCCAGCAGCTTGGAGGTCGGGGTTTACGAG.

About this clone itself: The CDR3 end is not reached by the read, which stops 3 residues before it; the germline J gene fills it in. This chain joins TRBV20-1 and TRBJ1-3, with D perhaps TRBD1 (6 bases). CDR3 length: 13 amino acids. Germline CDR1 reads DFQATT; CDR2 reads SNEGSKA (reference sequence). Trimming cost V 3 bases and J 2 bases, with 8 bases left between them. CDR3 sequence: CSASWGPGNTIYF. Incomplete CDR3 DNA: TGCAGTGCTAGCTGGGGGCCTGGAAACACC.

About this clone: The DNA ends 3 residues before the CDR3 does, and the rest of the CDR3 is filled in from the germline J gene. The chain combines TRBV7-9 with TRBJ2-7; 8 bases match TRBD1. From germline, CDR1 is SEHNR and CDR2 FQNEAQ (reference sequence). The trim removed 10 bases at V and 2 bases at J, leaving 10 bases unmatched. This CDR3 spans 14 amino acids. CDR3 bases read: TGTGCCATTGGGATGGGGACAGGTACCTACGAG. This encodes CAIGMGTGTYE. The whole CDR3 is CAIGMGTGTYEQYF.

A word on this clone: The read comes to an end 3 residues before the CDR3 does, leaving the germline J gene to fill in the end. V and J are TRBV20-1 and TRBJ1-2; D is possibly TRBD1 (5 bases). V lost 0 bases to trimming and J lost 4 bases, with 12 bases between them. The CDR3 contains 14 residues. The germline V gene encodes CDR1 DFQATT and CDR2 SNEGSKA (reference sequence). The CDR3 here is CSARDHERGYGYTF. The CDR3 bases that were read are TGCAGTGCTAGAGATCATGAGAGGGGCTATGGC.

With respect to this clone: The sequence runs out 3 residues before the end of the CDR3; the remainder is reconstructed from the germline J gene. The rearrangement uses TRBV10-3 and TRBJ1-5; 7 bases line up with TRBD1. The junction had 12 bases not matched to a gene; V was cut back by 6 bases and J by 4 bases. Germline CDR1 reads ENHRY; CDR2 reads SYGVKD. The CDR3 consists of 16 residues. CDR3 DNA (partial): TGTGCCATCAGCCAGTCAAGACAGGGAGGAAATCAGCCC. It specifies CAISQSRQGGNQP. The entire CDR3 protein is CAISQSRQGGNQPQHF.

The sequenced part of the CDR3 DNA is TGTGCCAGTAGTATAGGAGGGGGCGGGTACAATCAGCCC. The encoded protein is CASSIGGGGYNQP. The CDR3 in full is CASSIGGGGYNQPQHF. The rearrangement uses TRBV19 and TRBJ1-5; 7 bases fit TRBD1. The read is 3 residues too short to cover the CDR3 end, so that end is filled in from the germline J gene. With V trimmed by 1 base and J by 3 bases, 6 bases remained unmatched. The CDR3 consists of 16 residues. From germline, CDR1 is LNHDA and CDR2 SQIVND (reference sequence).

The CDR3: CASSDLDTQYF. Incomplete CDR3 DNA: TGTGCCAGCAGTGATCTAGATACG. The J gene is TRBJ2-3, the V gene TRBV2, with D unclear. The observed sequence ends 3 residues before the CDR3 terminus, with the missing tail filled in from the germline J gene. V was pared by 3 bases and J by 5 bases, with 3 bases between. Germline lookup yields CDR1 SNHLY and CDR2 FYNNEI. This CDR3 contains 11 residues.

Comments on this clone: The CDR3 end is not reached by the read, which stops 3 residues before it; the germline J gene fills it in. The chain is built from TRBV19 and TRBJ1-3, with D tentatively TRBD1 (5 bases). The CDR3 has 16 residues. Germline CDR1 and CDR2: LNHDA and SQIVND (reference sequence). The V gene lost 5 bases and the J gene lost 0 bases, with 14 bases spanning the gap. CDR3 region: CASSFLSGPSGNTIYF. The sequenced part of the CDR3 DNA is TGTGCCAGTAGTTTCCTTTCAGGGCCCTCTGGAAACACC.

Concerning this clone itself: The CDR3 goes on 3 residues after the read ends, and that part is filled in from the germline J gene. This chain joins TRBV18 and TRBJ2-5; 9 nucleotides match TRBD2. The germline CDR1 and CDR2 sequences are KGHSH and LQKENI. V trimming: 3 bases; J trimming: 4 bases; junction bases outside the gene matches: 0. The CDR3 is made up of 13 amino acids. The CDR3 bases that were read are TGTGCCAGCTCACCGCGGGGGGGAGAGACC. This translates into CASSPRGGET. The complete CDR3 protein is CASSPRGGETQYF.